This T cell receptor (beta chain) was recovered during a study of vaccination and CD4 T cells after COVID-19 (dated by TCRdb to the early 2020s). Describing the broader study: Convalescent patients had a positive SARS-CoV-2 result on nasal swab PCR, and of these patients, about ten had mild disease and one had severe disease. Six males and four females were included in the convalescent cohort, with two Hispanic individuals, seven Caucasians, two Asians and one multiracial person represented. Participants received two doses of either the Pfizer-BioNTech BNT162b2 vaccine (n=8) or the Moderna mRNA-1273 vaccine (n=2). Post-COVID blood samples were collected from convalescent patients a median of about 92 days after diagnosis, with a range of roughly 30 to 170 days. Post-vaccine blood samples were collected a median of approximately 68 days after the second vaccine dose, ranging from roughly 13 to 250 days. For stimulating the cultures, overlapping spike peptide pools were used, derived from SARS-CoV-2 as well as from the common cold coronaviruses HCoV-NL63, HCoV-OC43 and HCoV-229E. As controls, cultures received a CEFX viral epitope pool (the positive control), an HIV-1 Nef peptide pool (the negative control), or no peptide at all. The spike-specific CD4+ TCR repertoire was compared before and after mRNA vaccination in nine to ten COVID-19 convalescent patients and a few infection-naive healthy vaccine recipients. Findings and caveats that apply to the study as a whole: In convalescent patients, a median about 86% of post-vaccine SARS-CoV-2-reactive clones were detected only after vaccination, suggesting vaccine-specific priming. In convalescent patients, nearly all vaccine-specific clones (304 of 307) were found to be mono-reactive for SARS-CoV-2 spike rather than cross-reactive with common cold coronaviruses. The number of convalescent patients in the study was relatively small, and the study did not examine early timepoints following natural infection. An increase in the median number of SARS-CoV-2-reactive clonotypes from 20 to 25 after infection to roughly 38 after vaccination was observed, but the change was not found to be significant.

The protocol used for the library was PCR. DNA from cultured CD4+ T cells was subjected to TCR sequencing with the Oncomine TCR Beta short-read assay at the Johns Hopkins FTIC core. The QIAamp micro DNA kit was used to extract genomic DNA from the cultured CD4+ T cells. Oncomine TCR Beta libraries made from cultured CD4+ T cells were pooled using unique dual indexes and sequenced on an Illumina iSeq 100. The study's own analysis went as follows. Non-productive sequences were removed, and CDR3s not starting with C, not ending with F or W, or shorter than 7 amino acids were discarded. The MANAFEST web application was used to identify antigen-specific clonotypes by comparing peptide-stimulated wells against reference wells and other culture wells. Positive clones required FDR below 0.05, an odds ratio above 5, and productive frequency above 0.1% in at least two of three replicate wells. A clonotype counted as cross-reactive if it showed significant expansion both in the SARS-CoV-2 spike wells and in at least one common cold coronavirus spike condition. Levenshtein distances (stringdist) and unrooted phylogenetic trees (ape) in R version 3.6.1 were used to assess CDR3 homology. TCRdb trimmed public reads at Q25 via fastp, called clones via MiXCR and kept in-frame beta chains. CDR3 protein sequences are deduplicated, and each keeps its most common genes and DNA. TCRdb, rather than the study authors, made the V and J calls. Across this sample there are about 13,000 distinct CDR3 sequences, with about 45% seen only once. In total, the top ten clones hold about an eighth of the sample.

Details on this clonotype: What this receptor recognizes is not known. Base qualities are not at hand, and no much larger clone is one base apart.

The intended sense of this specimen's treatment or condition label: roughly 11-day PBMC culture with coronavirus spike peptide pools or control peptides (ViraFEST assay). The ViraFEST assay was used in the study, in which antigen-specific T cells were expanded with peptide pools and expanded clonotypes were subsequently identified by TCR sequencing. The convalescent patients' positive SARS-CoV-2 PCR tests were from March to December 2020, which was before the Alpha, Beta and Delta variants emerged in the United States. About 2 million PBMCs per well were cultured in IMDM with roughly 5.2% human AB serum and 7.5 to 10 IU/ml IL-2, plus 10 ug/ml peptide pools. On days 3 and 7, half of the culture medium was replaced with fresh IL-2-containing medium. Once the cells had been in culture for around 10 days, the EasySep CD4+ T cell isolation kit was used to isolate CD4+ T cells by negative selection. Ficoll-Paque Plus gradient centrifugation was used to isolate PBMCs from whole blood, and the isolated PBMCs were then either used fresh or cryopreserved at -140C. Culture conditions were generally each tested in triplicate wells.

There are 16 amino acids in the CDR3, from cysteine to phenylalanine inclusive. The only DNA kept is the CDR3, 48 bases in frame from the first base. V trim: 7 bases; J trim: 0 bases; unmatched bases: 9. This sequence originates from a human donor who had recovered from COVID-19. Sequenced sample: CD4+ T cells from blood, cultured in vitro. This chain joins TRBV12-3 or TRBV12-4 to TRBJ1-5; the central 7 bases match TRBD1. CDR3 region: CASTLRTGISNQPQHF. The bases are TGTGCCAGCACCCTACGGACAGGCATTAGCAATCAGCCCCAGCATTTT.